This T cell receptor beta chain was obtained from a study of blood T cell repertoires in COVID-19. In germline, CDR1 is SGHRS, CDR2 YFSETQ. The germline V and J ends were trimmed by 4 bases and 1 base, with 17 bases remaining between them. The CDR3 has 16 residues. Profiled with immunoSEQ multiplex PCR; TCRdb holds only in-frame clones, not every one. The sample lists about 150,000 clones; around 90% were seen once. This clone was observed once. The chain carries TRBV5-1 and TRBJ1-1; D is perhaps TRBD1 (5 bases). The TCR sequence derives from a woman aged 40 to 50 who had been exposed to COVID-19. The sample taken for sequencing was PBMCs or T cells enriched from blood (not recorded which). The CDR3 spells CASSRESGLANTEAFF. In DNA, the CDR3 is TGCGCCAGCAGCCGCGAATCGGGACTGGCGAACACTGAAGCTTTCTTT.